The 12 T cell receptor beta chains presented below share a single source sample, sequenced in a study of cytomegalovirus exposure and HLA in healthy donors. It was with 60 Vbeta and 13 Jbeta primers that the PCR ran. The protocol was immunoSEQ multiplex PCR, while the TCRdb copy is restricted to in-frame clones and leaves out a portion. In the table there are around 150,000 clones, roughly 86% of which are singletons. The specimen was PBMCs. The origin of the receptors is a woman between 35 and 50 years old in good health and CMV-seronegative.

The chain combines TRBV4-3 with TRBJ2-7, with D possibly TRBD1 on 6 matching bases. Germline-derived CDR1 and CDR2 are LGHNA and YSLEER. This CDR3 is built from 13 residues. V lost 1 base and J lost 4, with 8 bases in between. CDR3 coding DNA: TGCGCCAGCAGCCAAGCAAGGGGGTACGAGCAGTACTTC. It translates to CASSQARGYEQYF.

The chain employs TRBV28 and TRBJ1-1; the D gene is possibly TRBD1 (6 bases). Germline values: CDR1 MDHEN, CDR2 SYDVKM. Trimming removed 9 bases at V and 1 base at J, with 15 bases between. This CDR3 has 14 amino acids. CDR3 in DNA: TGTGCCAGTGCGCCCTACAGGGCGAACACTGAAGCTTTCTTT. The encoded protein is CASAPYRANTEAFF.

The rearrangement uses TRBV25-1 and TRBJ2-1; 9 bases map to TRBD1. This CDR3 has 16 residues. The V segment lost 3 bases and the J segment 2 bases; nucleotides outside the gene matches: 5. The V gene's germline CDR1 is MGHDK and CDR2 SYGVNS. The CDR3 nucleotides read TGTGCCAGCAGTGACTGGAGGACAGGGGCCTACAATGAGCAGTTCTTC. This sequence encodes CASSDWRTGAYNEQFF.

V and J are TRBV11-3 and TRBJ2-1; 12 bases are shared with TRBD2. The V and J ends lost 5 bases and 6 bases, in that order; junction bases with no gene match: 5. From germline, CDR1 is SGHNT and CDR2 YENEEA. This CDR3 region has 15 residues. The CDR3 protein is CASSHWTSGANEQFF. The CDR3 nucleotides read TGTGCCAGCAGCCATTGGACTAGCGGGGCCAATGAGCAGTTCTTC. Based on the CDR3 plus reference TRBV11-3 and TRBJ2-1, the full variable domain is EAGVVQSPRYKIIEKKQPVAFWCNPISGHNTLYWYLQNLGQGPELLIRYENEEAVDDSQLPKDRFSAERLKGVDSTLKIQPAELGDSAVYLCASSHWTSGANEQFFGPGTRLTVL.

The chain links TRBV28 to TRBJ1-5, with unresolved D. The germline V and J ends were trimmed by 6 bases and 0 bases, with 6 bases remaining between them. This CDR3 comprises 13 residues. CDR1 and CDR2 (germline): MDHEN, SYDVKM. The CDR3 DNA is TGTGCCAGCAGGGTTAGTAGCAATCAGCCCCAGCATTTT. Protein sequence: CASRVSSNQPQHF.

The V gene is TRBV9, the J gene TRBJ2-1, with TRBD2 matching over 12 bases. Germline V lookup: CDR1 SGDLS, CDR2 YYNGEE. After removal of 4 bases from V and 6 bases from J, the junction contained 8 bases not matched to a gene. The CDR3 runs to 16 residues. In DNA form, the CDR3 reads TGTGCCAGCAGCCAGGTCGGACTAGCGGGAATCAATGAGCAGTTCTTC. Its protein is CASSQVGLAGINEQFF.

The CDR3: CASSLLADYEQYF. CDR3 nucleotide sequence: TGTGCCAGCAGCTTGTTAGCGGACTACGAGCAGTACTTC. This chain uses TRBV7-2 with TRBJ2-7, with a tentative D call TRBD2 (6 bases). The ends were cut back, 3 bases at V and 3 bases at J, with 9 bases in the middle. Germline V gene lookup returns CDR1 SGHTA and CDR2 FQGNSA. This CDR3 is built from 13 residues. Together with reference TRBV7-2 and TRBJ2-7, the CDR3 gives the full variable domain: GAGVSQSPSNKVTEKGKDVELRCDPISGHTALYWYRQSLGQGLEFLIYFQGNSAPDKSGLPSDRFSAERTGGSVSTLTIQRTQQEDSAVYLCASSLLADYEQYFGPGTRLTVT.

The rearrangement links TRBV28 to TRBJ1-1; D is possibly TRBD1 (5 bases). The germline V gene encodes CDR1 MDHEN and CDR2 SYDVKM. This CDR3 has 15 amino acids. Trimming cost V 7 bases and J 1 base, with 16 bases left between them. The CDR3 sequence is CASTGGWSSNTEAFF. The CDR3 nucleotides are TGTGCCAGCACCGGGGGTTGGTCCTCGAACACTGAAGCTTTCTTT.

This chain connects TRBV9 to TRBJ1-2, with a possible D match to TRBD1 (5 bases). The CDR3 loop spans 16 amino acids. Germline V lookup: CDR1 SGDLS, CDR2 YYNGEE. Trimming removed 0 bases at V and 6 bases at J, with 18 bases between. This chain's CDR3 is CASSVEPAGSGDGYTF. The CDR3 DNA follows: TGTGCCAGCAGCGTAGAGCCGGCGGGGTCGGGGGATGGCTACACCTTC.

The chain combines TRBV18 with TRBJ2-7, with TRBD1 matching 11 bases. Unmatched junction bases numbered 9, after V lost 3 bases and J lost 5 bases. The CDR3 sequence is 16 residues long. CDR1 KGHSH and CDR2 LQKENI come from the germline V gene. In DNA form, the CDR3 reads TGTGCCAGCTCACCGGGGTCAGGACAGGGGGCCAACGAGCAGTACTTC. It yields the protein CASSPGSGQGANEQYF.

The V call is TRBV5-4, the J call TRBJ1-2; unclear D gene. The germline CDR1 and CDR2 sequences are SGHNT and YYREEE (reference sequence). There are 12 residues in the CDR3. The V end lost 0 bases, the J end lost 8 bases, and 8 bases lay between the germline ends. The CDR3 DNA is TGTGCCAGCAGCTTGGTAATGGGCGGCTACACCTTC. This sequence encodes CASSLVMGGYTF.

V is TRBV4-3 and J is TRBJ2-1, with D hard to call. CDR1 is LGHNA, CDR2 YSLEER, per germline. This CDR3 has 15 residues. V was cut by 0 bases and J by 4 bases, with 10 bases left in between. CDR3 DNA sequence: TGCGCCAGCAGCCAAGAAATATTCCCTTACAATGAGCAGTTCTTC. This gives the protein CASSQEIFPYNEQFF.